This T cell receptor beta chain appears in the sequencing data of a study of blood T cell repertoires in COVID-19. Looking at the study overall: COVID-19 samples collected from the United States, Italy and Spain covered acute and convalescent phases. T cells, B-cell-depleted T cells, or PBMCs supplied cDNA or gDNA.

Germline V lookup: CDR1 SGHNT, CDR2 YYREEE (reference sequence). The CDR3 is 14 residues long. V gave up 0 bases and J gave up 6 bases, with 9 bases separating them. The authors' processing: Reference gene primer amplification in the assay estimated nucleated cell counts. Clones were sequenced by immunoSEQ multiplex PCR, and TCRdb holds only the in-frame ones, with some missing. The DNA gave D and trimming, while V, J and clone size come from that table. There are 70,000 or so clones in the sample; around 89% occur only once, and roughly 6.3% lies in the top ten. This sequence originates from an elderly woman with active COVID-19. Sequenced material: peripheral blood. The V gene is TRBV5-4, the J gene TRBJ2-2; no reliable D call. The CDR3 spells CASSLDLVSGELFF. The CDR3 region has the DNA TGTGCCAGCAGCTTGGACTTGGTTTCCGGGGAGCTGTTTTTT.